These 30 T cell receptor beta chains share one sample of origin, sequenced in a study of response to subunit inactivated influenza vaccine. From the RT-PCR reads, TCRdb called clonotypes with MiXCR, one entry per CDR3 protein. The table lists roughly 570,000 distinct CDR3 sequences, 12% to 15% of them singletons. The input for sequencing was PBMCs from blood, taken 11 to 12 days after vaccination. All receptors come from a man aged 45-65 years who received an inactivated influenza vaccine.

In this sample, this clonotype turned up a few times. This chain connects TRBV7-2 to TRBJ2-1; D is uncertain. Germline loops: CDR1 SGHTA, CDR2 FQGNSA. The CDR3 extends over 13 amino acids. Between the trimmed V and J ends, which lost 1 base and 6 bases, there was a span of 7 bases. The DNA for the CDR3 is TGTGCCAGCAGCTTAGTTGGGATCAATGAGCAGTTCTTC. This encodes CASSLVGINEQFF.

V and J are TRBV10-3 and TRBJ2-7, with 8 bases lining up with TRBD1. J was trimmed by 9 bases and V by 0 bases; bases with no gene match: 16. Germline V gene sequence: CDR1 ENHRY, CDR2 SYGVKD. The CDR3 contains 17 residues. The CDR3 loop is CAISESNLGQGSNVQYF. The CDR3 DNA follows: TGTGCCATCAGTGAGTCGAATCTAGGACAGGGTTCCAACGTGCAGTACTTC.

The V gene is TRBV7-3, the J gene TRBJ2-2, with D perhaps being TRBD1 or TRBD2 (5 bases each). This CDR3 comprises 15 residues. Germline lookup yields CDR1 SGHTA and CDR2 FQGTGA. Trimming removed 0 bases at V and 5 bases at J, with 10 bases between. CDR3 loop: CASSLTLGTTGELFF. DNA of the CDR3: TGTGCCAGCAGCTTAACACTAGGGACGACCGGGGAGCTGTTTTTT. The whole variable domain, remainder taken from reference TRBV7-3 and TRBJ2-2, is GAGVSQTPSNKVTEKGKYVELRCDPISGHTALYWYRQSLGQGPEFLIYFQGTGAADDSGLPNDRFFAVRPEGSVSTLKIQRTERGDSAVYLCASSLTLGTTGELFFGEGSRLTVL.

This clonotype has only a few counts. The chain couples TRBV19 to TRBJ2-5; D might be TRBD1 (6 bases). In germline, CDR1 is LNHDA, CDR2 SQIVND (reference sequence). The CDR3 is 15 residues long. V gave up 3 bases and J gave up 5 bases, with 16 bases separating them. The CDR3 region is CASSITAGVYETQYF. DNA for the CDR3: TGTGCCAGTAGTATTACGGCAGGGGTTTATGAGACCCAGTACTTC.

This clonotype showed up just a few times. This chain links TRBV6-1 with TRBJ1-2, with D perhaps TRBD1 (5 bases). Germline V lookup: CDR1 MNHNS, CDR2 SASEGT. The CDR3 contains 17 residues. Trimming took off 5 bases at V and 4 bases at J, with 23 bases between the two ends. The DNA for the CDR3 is TGTGCCAGCAGTCTAACCGGGGCAGTACCGAACATCTATGGCTACACCTTC. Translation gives CASSLTGAVPNIYGYTF.

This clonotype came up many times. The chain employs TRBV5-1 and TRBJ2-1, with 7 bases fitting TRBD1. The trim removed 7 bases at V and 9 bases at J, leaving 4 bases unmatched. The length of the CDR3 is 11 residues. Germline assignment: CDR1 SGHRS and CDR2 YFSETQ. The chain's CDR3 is CASRQGGEQFF. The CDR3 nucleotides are TGCGCCAGCCGACAGGGCGGTGAGCAGTTCTTC. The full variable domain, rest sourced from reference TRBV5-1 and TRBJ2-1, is KAGVTQTPRYLIKTRGQQVTLSCSPISGHRSVSWYQQTPGQGLQFLFEYFSETQRNKGNFPGRFSGRQFSNSRSEMNVSTLELGDSALYLCASRQGGEQFFGPGTRLTVL.

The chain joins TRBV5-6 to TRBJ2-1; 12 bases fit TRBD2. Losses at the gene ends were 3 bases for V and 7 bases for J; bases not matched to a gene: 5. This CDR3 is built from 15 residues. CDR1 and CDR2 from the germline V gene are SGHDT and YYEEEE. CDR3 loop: CASSSSGGALNEQFF. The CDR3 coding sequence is TGTGCCAGCAGCTCTAGCGGGGGGGCCCTAAATGAGCAGTTCTTC.

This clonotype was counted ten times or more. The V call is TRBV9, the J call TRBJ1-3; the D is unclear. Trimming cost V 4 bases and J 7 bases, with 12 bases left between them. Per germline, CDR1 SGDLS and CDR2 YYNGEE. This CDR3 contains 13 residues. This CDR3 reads CASSSSYGNTIYF. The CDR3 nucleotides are TGTGCCAGCAGCTCGTCGTATGGGAACACCATATATTTT.

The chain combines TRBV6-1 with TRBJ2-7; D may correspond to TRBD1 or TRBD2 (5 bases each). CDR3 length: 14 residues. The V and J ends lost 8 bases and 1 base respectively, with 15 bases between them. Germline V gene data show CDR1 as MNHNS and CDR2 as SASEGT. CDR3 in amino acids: CASGDGTASYEQYF. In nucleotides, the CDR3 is TGTGCCAGCGGGGACGGGACCGCTTCCTACGAGCAGTACTTC.

CDR3 nucleotide sequence: TGTGCCAGCAGCGGACGCGACAGGGTACAAGCTTTCTTT. This encodes CASSGRDRVQAFF. The V and J genes are TRBV9 and TRBJ1-1, with TRBD1 identical over 7 bases. CDR1 and CDR2 (germline): SGDLS, YYNGEE. Trimming cost V 3 bases and J 9 bases; bases outside gene matches: 8. This CDR3 region has 13 residues.

As DNA, the CDR3 is TGTGCCAGCAGCCTTGAAATGGTGAACACTGAAGCTTTCTTT. Encoded protein: CASSLEMVNTEAFF. V is TRBV5-6 and J is TRBJ1-1, with D hard to call. The V gene's germline CDR1 is SGHDT and CDR2 YYEEEE. CDR3 length: 14 amino acids. The V end was cut by 4 bases, the J end by 0 bases, with 10 bases between.

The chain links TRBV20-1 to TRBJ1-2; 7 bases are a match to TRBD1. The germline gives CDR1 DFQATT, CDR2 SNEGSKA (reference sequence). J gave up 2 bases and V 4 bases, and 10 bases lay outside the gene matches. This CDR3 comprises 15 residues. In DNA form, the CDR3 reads TGCAGTGCTACCGAAGGGGGCTCCGGAAACTATGGCTACACCTTC. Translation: CSATEGGSGNYGYTF.

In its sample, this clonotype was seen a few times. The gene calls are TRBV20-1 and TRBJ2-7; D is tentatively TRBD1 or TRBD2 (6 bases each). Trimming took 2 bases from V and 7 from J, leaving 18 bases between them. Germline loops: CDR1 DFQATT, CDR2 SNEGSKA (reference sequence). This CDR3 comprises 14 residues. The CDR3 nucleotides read TGCAGTGCTAGACGGGTTGGGGGCGCGGGGGAGCAGTACTTC. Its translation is CSARRVGGAGEQYF.

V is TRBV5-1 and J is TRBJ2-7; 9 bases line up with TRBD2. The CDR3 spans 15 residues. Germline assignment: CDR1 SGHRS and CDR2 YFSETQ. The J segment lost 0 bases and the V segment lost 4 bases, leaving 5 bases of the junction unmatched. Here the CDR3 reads CASSTVSGSSYEQYF. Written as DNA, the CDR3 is TGCGCCAGCAGCACGGTTAGCGGGAGCTCCTACGAGCAGTACTTC.

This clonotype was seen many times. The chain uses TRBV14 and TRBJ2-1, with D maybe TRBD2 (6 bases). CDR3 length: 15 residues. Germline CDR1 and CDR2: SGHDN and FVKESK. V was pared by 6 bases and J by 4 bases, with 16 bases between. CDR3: CASSWIADAYNEQFF. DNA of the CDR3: TGTGCCAGCAGTTGGATAGCGGACGCTTACAATGAGCAGTTCTTC.

CDR3 sequence reads: CASRDPRVLSETQYF. CDR3 bases: TGTGCCAGCAGAGACCCCAGGGTCTTGTCAGAGACCCAGTACTTC. V and J are TRBV11-2 and TRBJ2-5, with D maybe TRBD1 (5 bases). Trimming stripped 6 bases from V and 4 bases from J, with 18 bases between. This CDR3 has 15 amino acids. CDR1 SGHAT and CDR2 FQNNGV come from the germline V gene.

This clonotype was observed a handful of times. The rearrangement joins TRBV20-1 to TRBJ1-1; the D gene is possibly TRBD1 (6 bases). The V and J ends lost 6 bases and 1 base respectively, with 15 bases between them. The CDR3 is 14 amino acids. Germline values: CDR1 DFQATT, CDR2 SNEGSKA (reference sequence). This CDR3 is CSARGDTPNTEAFF. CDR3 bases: TGCAGTGCCCGCGGGGACACCCCGAACACTGAAGCTTTCTTT.

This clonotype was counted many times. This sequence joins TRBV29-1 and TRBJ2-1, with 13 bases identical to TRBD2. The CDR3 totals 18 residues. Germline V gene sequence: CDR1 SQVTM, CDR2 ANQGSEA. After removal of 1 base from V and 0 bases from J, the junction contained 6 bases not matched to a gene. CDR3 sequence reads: CSVEGWTSGRNSYNEQFF. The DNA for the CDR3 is TGCAGCGTTGAAGGGTGGACTAGCGGGAGAAACTCCTACAATGAGCAGTTCTTC.

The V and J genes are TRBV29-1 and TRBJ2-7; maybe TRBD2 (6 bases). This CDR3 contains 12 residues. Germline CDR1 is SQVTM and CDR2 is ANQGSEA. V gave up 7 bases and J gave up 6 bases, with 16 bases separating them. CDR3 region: CSALGGRGEQYF. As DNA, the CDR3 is TGCAGCGCTTTGGGGGGAAGAGGCGAGCAGTACTTC.

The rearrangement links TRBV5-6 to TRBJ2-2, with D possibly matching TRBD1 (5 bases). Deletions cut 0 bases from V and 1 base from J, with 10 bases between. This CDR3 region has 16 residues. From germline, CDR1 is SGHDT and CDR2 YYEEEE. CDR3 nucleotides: TGTGCCAGCAGCTTGGCGGTCAGGGAGAACACCGGGGAGCTGTTTTTT. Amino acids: CASSLAVRENTGELFF.

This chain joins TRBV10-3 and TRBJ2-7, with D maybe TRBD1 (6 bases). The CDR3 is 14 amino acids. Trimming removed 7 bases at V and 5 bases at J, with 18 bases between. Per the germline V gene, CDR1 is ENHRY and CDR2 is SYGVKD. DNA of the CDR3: TGTGCCATCACCAACACAGGGATAGTAGACGAGCAGTACTTC. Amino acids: CAITNTGIVDEQYF.

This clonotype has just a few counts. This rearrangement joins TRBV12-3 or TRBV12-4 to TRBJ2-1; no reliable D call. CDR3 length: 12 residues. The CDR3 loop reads CATGSSYNEQFF. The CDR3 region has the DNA TGTGCAACTGGGTCCTCTTACAATGAGCAGTTCTTC.

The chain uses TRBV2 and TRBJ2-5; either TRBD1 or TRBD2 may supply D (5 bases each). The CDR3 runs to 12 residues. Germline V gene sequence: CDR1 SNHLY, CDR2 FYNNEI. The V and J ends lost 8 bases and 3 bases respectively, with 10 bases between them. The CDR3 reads CASEGPKETQYF. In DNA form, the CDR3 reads TGTGCCAGCGAGGGGCCCAAAGAGACCCAGTACTTC.

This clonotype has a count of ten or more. CDR3 nucleotide sequence: TGTGCCATCAGTGTTACAGATCTTTTTGACACTGAAGCTTTCTTT. It codes for CAISVTDLFDTEAFF. The chain recombines TRBV10-3 with TRBJ1-1; no firm D call. Germline V gene lookup returns CDR1 ENHRY and CDR2 SYGVKD. CDR3 length: 15 amino acids. Trimming removed 4 bases from V and 3 bases from J, with 15 bases in between.

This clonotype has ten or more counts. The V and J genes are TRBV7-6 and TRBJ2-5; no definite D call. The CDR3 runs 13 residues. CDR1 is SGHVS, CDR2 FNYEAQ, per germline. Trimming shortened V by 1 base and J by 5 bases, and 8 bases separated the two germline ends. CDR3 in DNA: TGTGCCAGCAGCTTAGTTGGTGCGGAGACCCAGTACTTC. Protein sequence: CASSLVGAETQYF.

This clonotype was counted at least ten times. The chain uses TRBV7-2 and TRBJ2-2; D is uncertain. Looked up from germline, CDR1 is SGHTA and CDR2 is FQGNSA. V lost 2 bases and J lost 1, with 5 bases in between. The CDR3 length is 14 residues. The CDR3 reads CASSLLRNTGELFF. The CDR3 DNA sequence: TGTGCCAGCAGCTTACTTAGGAACACCGGGGAGCTGTTTTTT.

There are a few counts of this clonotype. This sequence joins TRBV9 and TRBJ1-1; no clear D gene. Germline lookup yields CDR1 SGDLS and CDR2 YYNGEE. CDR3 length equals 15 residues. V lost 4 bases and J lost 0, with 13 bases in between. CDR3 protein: CASSLEGFMNTEAFF. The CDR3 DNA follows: TGTGCCAGCAGCCTGGAAGGGTTTATGAACACTGAAGCTTTCTTT.

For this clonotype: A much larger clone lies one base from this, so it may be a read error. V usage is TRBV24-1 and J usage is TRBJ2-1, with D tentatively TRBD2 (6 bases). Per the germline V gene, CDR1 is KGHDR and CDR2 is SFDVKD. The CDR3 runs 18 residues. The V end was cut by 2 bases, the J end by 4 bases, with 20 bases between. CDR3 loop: CATSDWSAGLNLYNEQFF. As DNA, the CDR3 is TGTGCCACCAGTGATTGGTCAGCCGGACTAAATTTATACAATGAGCAGTTCTTC.

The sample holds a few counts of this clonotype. The CDR3 sequence is CASSLFGASSTDTQYF. DNA for the CDR3: TGTGCCAGCAGTTTATTCGGAGCGTCTAGCACAGATACGCAGTATTTT. This rearrangement joins TRBV12-3 or TRBV12-4 to TRBJ2-3, with D unclear. Trimming shortened V by 2 bases and J by 0 bases, and 12 bases separated the two germline ends. The length of the CDR3 is 16 residues.

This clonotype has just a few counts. CDR3 DNA: TGTGCCAGCAGAGGCGTGCCGGGACGAGCGGGGAATGAGCAGTTCTTC. It translates to CASRGVPGRAGNEQFF. The chain links TRBV6-2 or TRBV6-3 to TRBJ2-1; TRBD2 matches at 7 bases. CDR3 length equals 16 residues. Per the germline V gene, CDR1 is MNHEY and CDR2 is SVGEGT. Unmatched junction bases numbered 15, after V lost 6 bases and J lost 7 bases.